The clone carrying this T cell receptor (beta chain) was seen repeatedly, ten times or more. This specimen comes from a study of blood T cells in healthy people across ages. Donors were healthy Caucasian individuals from Russia aged roughly 6 to 90. Extracted total RNA amounted to at least 6 micrograms for each sample. The authors ran a second PCR of roughly 7 to 11 cycles using a sample-barcoded 5' primer and a J-beta primer mix. A template-switch adaptor with 12 random nucleotides tagged each cDNA molecule. TCRdb redid the calling of the 5' RACE reads with MiXCR, one entry per CDR3 protein. There are some 1.6 million distinct CDR3 sequences in the sample; 30% to 40% occur only once, and approximately 10% lies in the top ten. Sequencing was done on a sample of blood. The TCR comes from a woman younger than 45 in good health.

The CDR3 loop is CASSQTGTFSEQYF. The CDR3 region has the DNA TGCGCCAGCAGCCAGACCGGGACCTTCTCCGAGCAGTACTTC. The chain carries TRBV5-1 and TRBJ2-7; the D gene could be TRBD1 or TRBD2 (5 bases each). CDR3 length: 14 amino acids. The V end was cut by 4 bases, the J end by 6 bases, with 17 bases between. In germline, CDR1 is SGHRS, CDR2 YFSETQ.